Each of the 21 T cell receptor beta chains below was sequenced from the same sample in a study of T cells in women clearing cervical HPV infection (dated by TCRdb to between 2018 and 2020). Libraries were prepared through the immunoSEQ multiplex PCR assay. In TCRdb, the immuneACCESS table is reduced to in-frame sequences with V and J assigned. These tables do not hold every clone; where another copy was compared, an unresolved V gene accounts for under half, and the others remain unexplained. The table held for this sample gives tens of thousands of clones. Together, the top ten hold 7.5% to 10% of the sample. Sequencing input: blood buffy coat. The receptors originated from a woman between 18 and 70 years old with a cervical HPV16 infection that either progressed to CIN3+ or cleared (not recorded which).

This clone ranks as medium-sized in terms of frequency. CDR3 DNA (partial): TGCAGTGCTAGTCCGGTAGCGGGGGGGCTTGCG. As protein: CSASPVAGGLA. The whole CDR3 sequence is CSASPVAGGLAQYF. This chain joins TRBV20-1 and TRBJ2-3, with 11 bases aligning to TRBD2. The read gets to within 3 residues of the CDR3 end, and the germline J gene fills in the rest. CDR3 size: 14 residues. Looked up from germline, CDR1 is DFQATT and CDR2 is SNEGSKA (reference sequence).

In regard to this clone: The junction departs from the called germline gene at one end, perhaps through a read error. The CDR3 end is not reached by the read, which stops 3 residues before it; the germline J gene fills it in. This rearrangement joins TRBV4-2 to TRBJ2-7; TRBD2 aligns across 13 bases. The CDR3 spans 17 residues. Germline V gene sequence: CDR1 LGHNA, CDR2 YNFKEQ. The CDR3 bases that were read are TGCGCCAGCAGCCAGGGGACTAGCGGGGAGGGATCCTACGAG. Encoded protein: CASSQGTSGEGSYE. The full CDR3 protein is CASSQGTSGEGSYEQYF.

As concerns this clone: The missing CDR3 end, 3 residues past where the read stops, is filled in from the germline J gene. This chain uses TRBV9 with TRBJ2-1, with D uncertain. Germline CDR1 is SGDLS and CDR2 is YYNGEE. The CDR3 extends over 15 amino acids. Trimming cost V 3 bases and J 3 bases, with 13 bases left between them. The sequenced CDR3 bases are TGTGCCAGCAGCGAACGCGACTGGCTCTACAATGAG. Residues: CASSERDWLYNE. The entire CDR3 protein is CASSERDWLYNEQFF.

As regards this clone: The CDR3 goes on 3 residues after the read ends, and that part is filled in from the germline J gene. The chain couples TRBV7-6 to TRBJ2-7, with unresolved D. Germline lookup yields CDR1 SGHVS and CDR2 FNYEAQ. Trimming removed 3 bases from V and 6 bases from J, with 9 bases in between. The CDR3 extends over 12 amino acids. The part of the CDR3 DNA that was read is TGTGCCAGCAGCTTGCGCGGCGGCGAG. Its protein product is CASSLRGGE. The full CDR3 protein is CASSLRGGEQYF.

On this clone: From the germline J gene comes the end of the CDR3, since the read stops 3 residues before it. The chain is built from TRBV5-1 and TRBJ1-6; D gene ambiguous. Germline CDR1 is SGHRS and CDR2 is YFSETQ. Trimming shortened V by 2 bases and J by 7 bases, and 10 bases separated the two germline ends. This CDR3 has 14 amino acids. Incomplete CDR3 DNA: TGCGCCAGCAGCTTTACGCCGAGGAATTCACCC. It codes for CASSFTPRNSP. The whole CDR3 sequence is CASSFTPRNSPLHF.

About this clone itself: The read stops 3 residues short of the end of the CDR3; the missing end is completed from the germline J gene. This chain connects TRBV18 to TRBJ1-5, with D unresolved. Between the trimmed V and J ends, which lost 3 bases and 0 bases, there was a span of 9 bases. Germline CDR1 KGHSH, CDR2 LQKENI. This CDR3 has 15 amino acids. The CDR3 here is CASSPGLDSNQPQHF. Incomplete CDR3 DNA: TGTGCCAGCTCACCTGGTTTAGATAGCAATCAGCCC.

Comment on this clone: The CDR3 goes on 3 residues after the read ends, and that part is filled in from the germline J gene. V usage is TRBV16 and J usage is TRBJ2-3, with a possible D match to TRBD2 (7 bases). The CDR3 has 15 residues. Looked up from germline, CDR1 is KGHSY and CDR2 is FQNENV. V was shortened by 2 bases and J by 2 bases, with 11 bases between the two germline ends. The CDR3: CASSQGGASTDTQYF. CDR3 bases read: TGTGCCAGCAGCCAAGGGGGGGCTTCCACAGATACG.

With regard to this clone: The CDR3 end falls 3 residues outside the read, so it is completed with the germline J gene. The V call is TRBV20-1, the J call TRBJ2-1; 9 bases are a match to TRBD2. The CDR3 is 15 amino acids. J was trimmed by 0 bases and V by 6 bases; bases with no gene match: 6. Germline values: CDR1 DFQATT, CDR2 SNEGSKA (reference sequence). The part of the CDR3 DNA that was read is TGCAGTGCCGGAGATAGCGGGAGCTCCTACAATGAG. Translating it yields CSAGDSGSSYNE. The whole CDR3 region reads CSAGDSGSSYNEQFF.

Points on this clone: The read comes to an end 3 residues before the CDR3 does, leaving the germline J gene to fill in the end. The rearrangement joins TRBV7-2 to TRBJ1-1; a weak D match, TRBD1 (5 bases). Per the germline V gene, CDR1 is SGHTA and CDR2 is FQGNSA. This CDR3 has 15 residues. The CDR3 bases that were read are TGTGCCAGCAGCGCCGACAGTTCGCGTTCCGTAGGG. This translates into CASSADSSRSVG. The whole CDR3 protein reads CASSADSSRSVGAFF.

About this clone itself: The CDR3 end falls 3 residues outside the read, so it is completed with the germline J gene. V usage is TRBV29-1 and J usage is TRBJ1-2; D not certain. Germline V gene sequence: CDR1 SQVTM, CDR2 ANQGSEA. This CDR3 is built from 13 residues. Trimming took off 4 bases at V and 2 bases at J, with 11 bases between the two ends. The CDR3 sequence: CSVGQELNYGYTF. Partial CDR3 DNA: TGCAGCGTTGGGCAGGAGCTAAACTATGGC.

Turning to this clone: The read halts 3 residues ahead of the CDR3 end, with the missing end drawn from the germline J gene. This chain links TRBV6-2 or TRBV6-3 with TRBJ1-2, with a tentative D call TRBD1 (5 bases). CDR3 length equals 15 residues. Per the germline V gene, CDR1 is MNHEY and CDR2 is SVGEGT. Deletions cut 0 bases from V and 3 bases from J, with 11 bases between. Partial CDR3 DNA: TGTGCCAGCAGTTACTCGTTCGCGGGGGACTATGGC. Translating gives CASSYSFAGDYG. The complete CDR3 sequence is CASSYSFAGDYGYTF.

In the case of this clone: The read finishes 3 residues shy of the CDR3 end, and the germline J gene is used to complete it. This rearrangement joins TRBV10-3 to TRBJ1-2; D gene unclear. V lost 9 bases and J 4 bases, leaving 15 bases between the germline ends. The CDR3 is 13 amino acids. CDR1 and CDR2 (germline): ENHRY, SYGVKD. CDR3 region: CAIRAPETYGYTF. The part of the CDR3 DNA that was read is TGTGCCATTAGGGCCCCAGAGACCTATGGC.

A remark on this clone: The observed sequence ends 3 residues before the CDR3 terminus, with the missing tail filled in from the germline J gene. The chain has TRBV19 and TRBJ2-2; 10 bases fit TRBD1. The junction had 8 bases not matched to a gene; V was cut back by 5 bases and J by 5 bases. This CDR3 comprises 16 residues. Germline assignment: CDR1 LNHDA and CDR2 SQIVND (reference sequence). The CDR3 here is CASSEGTGEQTGELFF. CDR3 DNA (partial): TGTGCCAGTAGTGAAGGGACAGGGGAACAAACCGGGGAG.

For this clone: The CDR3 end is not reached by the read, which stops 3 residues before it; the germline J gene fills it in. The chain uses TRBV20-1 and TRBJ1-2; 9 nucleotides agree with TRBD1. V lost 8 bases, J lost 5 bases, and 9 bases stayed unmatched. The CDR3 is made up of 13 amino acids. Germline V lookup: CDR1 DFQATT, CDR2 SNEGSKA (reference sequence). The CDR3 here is CSLAPDRGYGYTF. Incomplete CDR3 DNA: TGCAGTCTCGCCCCGGACAGGGGTTATGGC.

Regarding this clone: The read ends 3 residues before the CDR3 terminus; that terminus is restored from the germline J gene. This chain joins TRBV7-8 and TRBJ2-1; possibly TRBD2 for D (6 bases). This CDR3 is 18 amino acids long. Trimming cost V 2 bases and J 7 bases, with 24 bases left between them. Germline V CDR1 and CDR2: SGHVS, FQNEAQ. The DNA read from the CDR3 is TGTGCCAGCAGCTTATGGAGCGGAGAGGTTGCGGGAACAAATGAG. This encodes CASSLWSGEVAGTNE. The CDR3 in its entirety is CASSLWSGEVAGTNEQFF.

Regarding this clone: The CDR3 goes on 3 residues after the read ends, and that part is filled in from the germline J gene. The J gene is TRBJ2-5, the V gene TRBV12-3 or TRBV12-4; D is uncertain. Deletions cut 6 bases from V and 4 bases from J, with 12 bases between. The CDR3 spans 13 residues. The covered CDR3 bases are TGTGCCAGCAGCTACGGAGCAGGAGAGACC. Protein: CASSYGAGET. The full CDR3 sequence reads CASSYGAGETQYF.

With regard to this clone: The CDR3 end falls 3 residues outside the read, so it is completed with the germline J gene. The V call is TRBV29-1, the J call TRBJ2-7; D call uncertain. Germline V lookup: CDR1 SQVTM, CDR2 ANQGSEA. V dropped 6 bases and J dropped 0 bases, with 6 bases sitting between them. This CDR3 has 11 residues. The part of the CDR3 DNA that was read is TGCAGCGTGCGACACTCCTACGAG. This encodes CSVRHSYE. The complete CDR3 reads CSVRHSYEQYF.

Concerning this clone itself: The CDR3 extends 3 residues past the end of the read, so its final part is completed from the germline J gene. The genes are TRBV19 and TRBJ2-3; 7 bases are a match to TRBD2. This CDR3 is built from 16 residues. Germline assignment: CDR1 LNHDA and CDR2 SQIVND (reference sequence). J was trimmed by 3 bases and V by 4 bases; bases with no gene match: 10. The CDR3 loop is CASSNGGSGVTDTQYF. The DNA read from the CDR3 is TGTGCCAGTAGTAACGGGGGGTCAGGAGTAACAGATACG.

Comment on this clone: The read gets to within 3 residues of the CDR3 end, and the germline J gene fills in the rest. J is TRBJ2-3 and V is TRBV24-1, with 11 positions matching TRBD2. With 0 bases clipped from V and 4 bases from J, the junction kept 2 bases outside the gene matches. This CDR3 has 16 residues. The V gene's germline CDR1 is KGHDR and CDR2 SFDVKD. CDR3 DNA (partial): TGTGCCACCAGTGATTTGCAACTAGCGGGGGCAGATACG. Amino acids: CATSDLQLAGADT. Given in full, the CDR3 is CATSDLQLAGADTQYF.

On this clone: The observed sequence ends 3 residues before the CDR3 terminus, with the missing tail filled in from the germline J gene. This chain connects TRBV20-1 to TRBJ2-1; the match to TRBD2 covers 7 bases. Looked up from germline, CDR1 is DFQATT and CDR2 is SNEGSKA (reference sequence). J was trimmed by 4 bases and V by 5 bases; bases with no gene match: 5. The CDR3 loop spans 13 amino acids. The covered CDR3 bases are TGCAGTGCTCCTACGGGGGGATACAATGAG. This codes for CSAPTGGYNE. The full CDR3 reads CSAPTGGYNEQFF.

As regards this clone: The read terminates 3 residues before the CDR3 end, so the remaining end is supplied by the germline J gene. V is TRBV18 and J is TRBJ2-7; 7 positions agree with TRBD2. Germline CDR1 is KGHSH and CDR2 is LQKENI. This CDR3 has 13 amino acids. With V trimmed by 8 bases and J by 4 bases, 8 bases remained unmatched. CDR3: CASRKRGNYEQYF. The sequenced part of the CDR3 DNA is TGTGCCAGCCGAAAGCGGGGCAATTACGAG.